Each of the 12 T cell receptor beta chains below was sequenced from the same sample in a study of blood T cell repertoires in COVID-19. Sequenced by immunoSEQ multiplex PCR; TCRdb stores in-frame clones only, minus some. The data hold roughly 110,000 clones, with approximately 78% observed a single time. The sequencing sample was made of peripheral blood. These receptors were obtained from a man aged 70-80 years with acute or convalescent COVID-19.

This sequence joins TRBV3-1 (or the pseudogene TRBV3-2) and TRBJ1-6; a possible D gene is TRBD1 (5 bases). This CDR3 has 15 amino acids. The V end lost 5 bases, the J end lost 7 bases, and 15 bases lay between the germline ends. Per the germline V gene, CDR1 is LGHDT and CDR2 is YNNKEL (reference sequence). CDR3 bases: TGTGCCAGCAGCACCCGCGACAGACGGAATTCACCCCTCCACTTT. Translating gives CASSTRDRRNSPLHF.

The genes are TRBV3-1 (or the pseudogene TRBV3-2) and TRBJ1-6; 8 bases map to TRBD1. Losses at the gene ends were 4 bases for V and 5 bases for J; bases not matched to a gene: 7. Germline values: CDR1 LGHDT, CDR2 YNNKEL (reference sequence). CDR3 size: 16 residues. Here the CDR3 reads CASSPRRTGNNSPLHF. The CDR3, as DNA: TGTGCCAGCAGCCCAAGAAGGACAGGGAATAATTCACCCCTCCACTTT.

This chain joins TRBV28 and TRBJ1-1; 10 bases line up with TRBD1. The junction had 12 bases not matched to a gene; V was cut back by 4 bases and J by 10 bases. Germline-derived CDR1 and CDR2 are MDHEN and SYDVKM. The CDR3 contains 15 residues. The CDR3 sequence is CASSSPGTGEGRAFF. As DNA, the CDR3 is TGTGCCAGCAGTTCCCCCGGGACAGGGGAAGGAAGAGCTTTCTTT.

DNA of the CDR3: TGTGCCAGCAGACGTCCAGGAAATTCGGCCGGGGAGCTGTTTTTT. Protein product: CASRRPGNSAGELFF. The chain carries TRBV6-5 and TRBJ2-2, with D hard to call. Trimming removed 6 bases from V and 6 bases from J, with 17 bases in between. From germline, CDR1 is MNHEY and CDR2 SVGAGI. The CDR3 is 15 amino acids.

About this clone: One end of the junction does not line up with germline, which may come from a read error. The CDR3 DNA follows: TGTGCCACTAGTGACAGGTTATATGGCTACACCTTC. Protein product: CATSDRLYGYTF. The J gene is TRBJ1-2, the V gene TRBV24-1; the D gene is possibly TRBD1 (6 bases). The length of the CDR3 is 12 residues. Germline loops: CDR1 KGHDR, CDR2 SFDVKD.

This clone appeared many times. The chain links TRBV4-2 to TRBJ1-5; 8 bases match TRBD1. Looked up from germline, CDR1 is LGHNA and CDR2 is YNFKEQ. V was pared by 0 bases and J by 2 bases, with 3 bases of the junction left unmatched. The CDR3 is made up of 16 amino acids. CDR3 DNA: TGTGCCAGCAGCCAAGAGACAGGGGTGGGCAATCAGCCCCAGCATTTT. This gives the protein CASSQETGVGNQPQHF.

The V call is TRBV9, the J call TRBJ2-2; D may be TRBD2 (6 bases). V was pared by 0 bases and J by 0 bases, with 6 bases between. CDR3 size: 15 residues. Germline V gene data show CDR1 as SGDLS and CDR2 as YYNGEE. The CDR3 sequence is CASSVGGANTGELFF. The CDR3 DNA follows: TGTGCCAGCAGCGTAGGGGGGGCGAACACCGGGGAGCTGTTTTTT. The full variable domain, with the rest looked up from reference TRBV9 and TRBJ2-2, is DSGVTQTPKHLITATGQRVTLRCSPRSGDLSVYWYQQSLDQGLQFLIQYYNGEERAKGNILERFSAQQFPDLHSELNLSSLELGDSALYFCASSVGGANTGELFFGEGSRLTVL.

The chain employs TRBV30 and TRBJ2-3; TRBD2 matches 8 bases. This CDR3 is built from 13 residues. Per the germline V gene, CDR1 is GTSNPN and CDR2 is SVGIG (reference sequence). The trim removed 4 bases at V and 2 bases at J, leaving 2 bases unmatched. The CDR3 nucleotides are TGTGCCTGGACCGGGAGGGCCACAGATACGCAGTATTTT. This translates into CAWTGRATDTQYF.

This clone has more than one count but fewer than ten. The chain joins TRBV3-1 (or the pseudogene TRBV3-2) to TRBJ1-6; D gene ambiguous. Trimming took off 2 bases at V and 9 bases at J, with 8 bases between the two ends. Germline-derived CDR1 and CDR2 are LGHDT and YNNKEL (reference sequence). This CDR3 comprises 13 residues. Written as DNA, the CDR3 is TGTGCCAGCAGCCAACAGCGTGGTTCACCCCTCCACTTT. It yields the protein CASSQQRGSPLHF.

The chain combines TRBV24-1 with TRBJ2-3, with D unclear. This CDR3 is built from 15 residues. Germline V CDR1 and CDR2: KGHDR, SFDVKD. Trimming shortened V by 4 bases and J by 1 base, and 11 bases separated the two germline ends. CDR3 region: CATSDPWRGTDTQYF. CDR3 in DNA: TGTGCCACCAGTGACCCCTGGAGAGGCACAGATACGCAGTATTTT.

This clone was detected once. The chain joins TRBV10-1 to TRBJ2-5; D possibly corresponds to TRBD2 (6 bases). CDR1 is WNHNN and CDR2 is SYGVQD in the germline V gene (reference sequence). The CDR3 length is 13 residues. The ends were cut back, 8 bases at V and 5 bases at J, with 15 bases in the middle. The CDR3 coding sequence is TGCGCCAGCGGAAACTACCGGGGGGAGACCCAGTACTTC. It encodes CASGNYRGETQYF.

V usage is TRBV7-9 and J usage is TRBJ2-1; a weak D match, TRBD1 (5 bases). This CDR3 has 15 amino acids. Deletions cut 1 base from V and 6 bases from J, with 13 bases between. Per germline, CDR1 SEHNR and CDR2 FQNEAQ (reference sequence). CDR3 sequence: CASSLGAGKGNEQFF. CDR3 bases: TGTGCCAGCAGCTTAGGTGCAGGGAAAGGCAATGAGCAGTTCTTC.